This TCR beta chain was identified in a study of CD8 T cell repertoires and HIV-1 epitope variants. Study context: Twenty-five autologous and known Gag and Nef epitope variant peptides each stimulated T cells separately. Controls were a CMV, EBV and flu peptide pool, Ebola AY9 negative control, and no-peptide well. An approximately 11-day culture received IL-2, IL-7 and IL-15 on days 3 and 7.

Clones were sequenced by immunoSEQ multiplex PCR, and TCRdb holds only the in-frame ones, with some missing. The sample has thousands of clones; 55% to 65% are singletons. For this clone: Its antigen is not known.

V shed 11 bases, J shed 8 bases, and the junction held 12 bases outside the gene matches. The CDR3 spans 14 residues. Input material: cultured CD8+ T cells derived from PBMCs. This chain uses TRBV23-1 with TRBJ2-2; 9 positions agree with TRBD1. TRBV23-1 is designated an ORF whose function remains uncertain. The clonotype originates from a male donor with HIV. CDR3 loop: CAHGTGTVQGELFF. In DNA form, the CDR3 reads TGCGCCCACGGGACAGGGACTGTCCAAGGGGAGCTGTTTTTT.